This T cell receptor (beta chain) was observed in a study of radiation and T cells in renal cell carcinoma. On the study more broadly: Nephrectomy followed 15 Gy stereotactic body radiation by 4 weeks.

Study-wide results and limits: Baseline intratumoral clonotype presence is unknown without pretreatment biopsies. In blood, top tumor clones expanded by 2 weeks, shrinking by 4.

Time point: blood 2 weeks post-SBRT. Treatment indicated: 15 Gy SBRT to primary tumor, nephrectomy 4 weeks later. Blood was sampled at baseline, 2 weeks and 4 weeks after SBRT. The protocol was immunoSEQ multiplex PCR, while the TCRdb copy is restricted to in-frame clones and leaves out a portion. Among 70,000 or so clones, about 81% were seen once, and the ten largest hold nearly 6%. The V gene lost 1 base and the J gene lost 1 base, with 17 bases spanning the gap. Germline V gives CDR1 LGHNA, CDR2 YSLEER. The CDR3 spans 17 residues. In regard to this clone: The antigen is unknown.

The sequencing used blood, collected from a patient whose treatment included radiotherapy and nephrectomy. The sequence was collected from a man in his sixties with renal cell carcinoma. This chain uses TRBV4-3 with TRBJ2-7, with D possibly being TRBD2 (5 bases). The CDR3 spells CASSQGGGDTGSYEQYF. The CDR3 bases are TGCGCCAGCAGCCAAGGGGGTGGTGACACGGGGTCCTACGAGCAGTACTTC.